The 18 T cell receptor beta chains given below trace back to one sample, sequenced in a study of CD8 T cells in ankylosing spondylitis. A single record per CDR3 protein comes from TCRdb applying MiXCR to the 5' RACE reads. The top ten clones hold roughly 7.2% of a sample with about 140,000 distinct CDR3 sequences, roughly 8.4% of them seen once. The sample taken for sequencing was synovial fluid, either unsorted or a sorted T cell fraction (not recorded which). Every receptor here comes from a male donor with ankylosing spondylitis.

V gene TRBV28 combines with J gene TRBJ1-4; no firm D call. Trimming cost V 5 bases and J 0 bases, with 7 bases left between them. Germline CDR1 is MDHEN and CDR2 is SYDVKM. This CDR3 has 14 amino acids. This CDR3 is CASSPRATNEKLFF. The CDR3 nucleotides are TGTGCCAGCAGTCCGCGGGCAACTAATGAAAAACTGTTTTTT.

This clonotype showed up many times. The CDR3 sequence is CASSRRGNTGELFF. The CDR3 nucleotides are TGTGCCAGCTCACGTCGGGGGAACACCGGGGAGCTGTTTTTT. The chain links TRBV6-1 to TRBJ2-2, with a weak D call TRBD2 (5 bases). Germline V CDR1 and CDR2: MNHNS, SASEGT. V lost 8 bases and J 1 base, leaving 11 bases between the germline ends. The CDR3 spans 14 residues.

The chain carries TRBV7-2 and TRBJ1-2; 10 bases are a match to TRBD1. The CDR3 is 14 residues long. V trimming: 3 bases; J trimming: 7 bases; junction bases outside the gene matches: 5. Germline CDR1 is SGHTA and CDR2 is FQGNSA. CDR3 sequence reads: CASSFARTGGGYTF. CDR3 DNA sequence: TGTGCCAGCAGCTTCGCTCGGACAGGGGGTGGCTACACCTTC.

This clonotype was found many times. This chain links TRBV18 with TRBJ2-5; possible D gene TRBD1, 5 bases. The V and J ends lost 2 bases and 3 bases respectively, with 16 bases between them. CDR1 and CDR2 from the germline V gene are KGHSH and LQKENI. This CDR3 has 16 residues. CDR3 sequence reads: CASSPDRSKGEETQYF. Written as DNA, the CDR3 is TGTGCCAGCTCACCAGACAGATCGAAAGGGGAAGAGACCCAGTACTTC.

The V call is TRBV7-9, the J call TRBJ2-3; D unresolved. This CDR3 region has 9 residues. V was clipped by 10 bases and J by 7 bases, with 6 bases between them. Germline V gene lookup returns CDR1 SEHNR and CDR2 FQNEAQ (reference sequence). The DNA of the CDR3 is TGTGCCATCACTAATACGCAGTATTTT. Amino acids: CAITNTQYF.

This clonotype was seen a few times. The V gene is TRBV9, the J gene TRBJ2-5, with D maybe TRBD2 (5 bases). Germline CDR1 reads SGDLS; CDR2 reads YYNGEE. CDR3 length equals 13 residues. V lost 1 base to trimming and J lost 5 bases, with 9 bases between them. CDR3 sequence (DNA): TGTGCCAGCAGCGTAAGAGGGCAGGAGACCCAGTACTTC. Protein sequence: CASSVRGQETQYF.

This clonotype was detected ten times or more. The genes are TRBV12-3 or TRBV12-4 and TRBJ2-2; D might be TRBD2 (5 bases). V lost 2 bases to trimming and J lost 7 bases, with 8 bases between them. This CDR3 is 13 amino acids long. CDR3 protein: CASSLWENGELFF. The CDR3 DNA reads as TGTGCCAGCAGTTTATGGGAGAACGGGGAGCTGTTTTTT.

In its sample, this clonotype is medium-sized. V is TRBV20-1 and J is TRBJ1-2; a possible D gene is TRBD1 (5 bases). The CDR3 consists of 13 residues. The V end was cut by 0 bases, the J end by 3 bases, with 8 bases between. Germline assignment: CDR1 DFQATT and CDR2 SNEGSKA (reference sequence). The CDR3 bases are TGCAGTGCTAGAGATTACAGGCACTATGGCTACACCTTC. It is translated as CSARDYRHYGYTF.

The chain joins TRBV6-1 to TRBJ2-5; 8 bases line up with TRBD2. In germline, CDR1 is MNHNS, CDR2 SASEGT. V trimming: 5 bases; J trimming: 4 bases; junction bases outside the gene matches: 3. CDR3 size: 13 residues. Here the CDR3 DNA reads TGTGCCAGCAGTCCCGGACTAGCAGAGACCCAGTACTTC. Protein product: CASSPGLAETQYF.

This clonotype was seen repeatedly, ten times or more. J is TRBJ1-5 and V is TRBV20-1; D is uncertain. The CDR3 sequence is 17 residues long. The germline V gene encodes CDR1 DFQATT and CDR2 SNEGSKA (reference sequence). V was cut by 4 bases and J by 0 bases, with 19 bases left in between. CDR3 bases: TGCAGTGCTACGACATATCTCAGCTCTCTTAGCAATCAGCCCCAGCATTTT. It translates to CSATTYLSSLSNQPQHF.

A few counts support this clonotype. The rearrangement joins TRBV7-2 to TRBJ2-3, with D perhaps assigned TRBD1 or TRBD2 (5 bases each). The CDR3 has 14 amino acids. Germline-derived CDR1 and CDR2 are SGHTA and FQGNSA. Deletions cut 1 base from V and 8 bases from J, with 13 bases between. The CDR3 DNA reads as TGTGCCAGCAGCTTAGTCGGTGGGGGAAGTACGCAGTATTTT. Translation gives CASSLVGGGSTQYF.

In its sample, this clonotype was seen a few times. V gene TRBV10-3 combines with J gene TRBJ1-6; 7 bases are shared with TRBD1. Germline V CDR1 and CDR2: ENHRY, SYGVKD. The CDR3 has 14 residues. V lost 7 bases to trimming and J lost 5 bases; unmatched junction nucleotides: 5. Here the CDR3 reads CAITEDRDNSPLHF. Here the CDR3 DNA reads TGTGCCATCACTGAAGACAGGGATAATTCACCCCTCCACTTT.

This chain joins TRBV7-2 and TRBJ1-2, with TRBD1 identical over 11 bases. The germline gives CDR1 SGHTA, CDR2 FQGNSA. The CDR3 has 16 residues. With V trimmed by 3 bases and J by 7 bases, 10 bases remained unmatched. The CDR3 spells CASSFLLGTGGAGYTF. The DNA for the CDR3 is TGTGCCAGCAGCTTCTTATTAGGGACAGGGGGTGCTGGCTACACCTTC. The complete variable domain, with remaining parts taken from reference TRBV7-2 and TRBJ1-2, reads GAGVSQSPSNKVTEKGKDVELRCDPISGHTALYWYRQSLGQGLEFLIYFQGNSAPDKSGLPSDRFSAERTGGSVSTLTIQRTQQEDSAVYLCASSFLLGTGGAGYTFGSGTRLTVV.

This clonotype was seen ten or more times. The chain joins TRBV27 to TRBJ2-1; 7 bases align to TRBD1. J was trimmed by 3 bases and V by 4 bases; bases with no gene match: 3. CDR1 and CDR2 from the germline V gene are MNHEY and SMNVEV (reference sequence). The CDR3 has 14 amino acids. The CDR3 protein is CASSSAGGYNEQFF. The CDR3 DNA is TGTGCCAGCAGTTCGGCAGGGGGCTACAATGAGCAGTTCTTC.

The V call is TRBV2, the J call TRBJ1-1; D unclear. The germline V gene has CDR1 SNHLY and CDR2 FYNNEI. CDR3 length: 14 amino acids. The ends were cut back, 4 bases at V and 1 base at J, with 10 bases in the middle. The CDR3 DNA reads as TGTGCCAGCAGTGCGTTGGTACAGAACACTGAAGCTTTCTTT. It is translated as CASSALVQNTEAFF.

This clonotype has a handful of counts. The chain links TRBV7-2 to TRBJ2-1, with D perhaps TRBD2 (6 bases). The CDR3 has 14 residues. V gave up 1 base and J gave up 5 bases, with 9 bases separating them. The germline V gene encodes CDR1 SGHTA and CDR2 FQGNSA. In DNA, the CDR3 is TGTGCCAGCAGCTTAGACTGGGGGGACAATGAGCAGTTCTTC. Protein sequence: CASSLDWGDNEQFF.

This clonotype was seen ten or more times. The chain is built from TRBV12-3 or TRBV12-4 and TRBJ1-2, with D possibly TRBD1 on 6 matching bases. The length of the CDR3 is 14 residues. Trimming pared 5 bases from V and 4 bases from J, leaving 14 bases between. CDR3 sequence reads: CASSPTGSSYGYTF. The CDR3 DNA sequence: TGTGCCAGCAGTCCCACAGGGTCCTCCTATGGCTACACCTTC.

This chain joins TRBV12-3 or TRBV12-4 and TRBJ2-4; 9 bases agree with TRBD1. The J segment lost 2 bases and the V segment lost 5 bases, leaving 7 bases of the junction unmatched. The CDR3 covers 16 residues. CDR3 DNA sequence: TGTGCCAGCAGTCCCGACAGGGGGGGGACCAAAAACATTCAGTACTTC. The encoded protein is CASSPDRGGTKNIQYF.